The clone carrying this TCR beta chain occurred once. Its antigen is currently unknown. The data were taken from a study of shared clonotypes between healthy human individuals. As for the study in general: The cohort comprised a couple of women and a few men. Their ages spanned 18 to 49 years. Study conclusions and caveats: Only blood was sampled; tissue repertoires likely differ. Generation probability values for non-shared clonotypes were lower than those for clonotypes shared by all four donors.

CD45RA+ naive and CD45RA-negative memory subsets were separated from CD4+ cells. The V gene lost 2 bases and the J gene lost 3 bases, with 11 bases spanning the gap. Germline CDR1 SEHNR, CDR2 FQNEAQ (reference sequence). This CDR3 is built from 14 residues. The assay was immunoSEQ multiplex PCR, and TCRdb's table has in-frame clones only and misses some. Here the sample spans around 2.3 million clones, approximately 96% being singletons. Source material: naive CD4+ T cells sorted from blood. The subset: CD45RA+ positively selected. The chain has TRBV7-9 and TRBJ2-7; a possible D gene is TRBD2 (6 bases). This sequence originates from a man aged 18 to 29 in good health. The CDR3 sequence is CASSLWGVDYEQYF. In nucleotides, the CDR3 is TGTGCCAGCAGCTTATGGGGGGTAGACTACGAGCAGTACTTC.